The present TCR beta chain was sequenced within a study of human T cells and chemical hapten exposure. Study-wide results and limits: No change in TCRs above 1 in 1000 frequency was produced by DPC sensitization. PT1 expanded TCR numbers rose with patch test score.

As for time point: pre-sensitization, week 0. Described treatment: therapeutic diphenylcyclopropenone sensitization with weekly scalp DPC. Authors' analysis steps: Individual samples carried between about 23,224 and 700,000 TCRs, with around 96,000 as the median. One entry per CDR3 protein, called by TCRdb with MiXCR from the RACE reads. The V and J calls were determined by TCRdb, not by the authors. The repertoire consists of about 120,000 distinct CDR3 sequences, with roughly 12% occurring once and the leading ten covering roughly 2.8%. The germline gives CDR1 MDHEN, CDR2 SYDVKM. This CDR3 has 12 residues. Trimming took off 6 bases at V and 7 bases at J, with 13 bases between the two ends. Remarks on this clonotype: The antigen remains undetermined.

The sequence was collected from a woman in her late teens or twenties with alopecia areata. Some clones in this sample may be carry-over from other donors' samples. The V and J genes are TRBV28 and TRBJ2-7; unclear D gene. Sequencing was performed on whole blood, taken in connection with sensitization to the hapten diphenylcyclopropenone (DPC). The CDR3 sequence is CASRGSLREQYF. In DNA form, the CDR3 reads TGTGCCAGCAGGGGATCCCTTCGGGAGCAGTACTTC. Supplemented by reference TRBV28 and TRBJ2-7, the full variable domain reads DVKVTQSSRYLVKRTGEKVFLECVQDMDHENMFWYRQDPGLGLRLIYFSYDVKMKEKGDIPEGYSVSREKKERFSLILESASTNQTSMYLCASRGSLREQYFGPGTRLTVT.